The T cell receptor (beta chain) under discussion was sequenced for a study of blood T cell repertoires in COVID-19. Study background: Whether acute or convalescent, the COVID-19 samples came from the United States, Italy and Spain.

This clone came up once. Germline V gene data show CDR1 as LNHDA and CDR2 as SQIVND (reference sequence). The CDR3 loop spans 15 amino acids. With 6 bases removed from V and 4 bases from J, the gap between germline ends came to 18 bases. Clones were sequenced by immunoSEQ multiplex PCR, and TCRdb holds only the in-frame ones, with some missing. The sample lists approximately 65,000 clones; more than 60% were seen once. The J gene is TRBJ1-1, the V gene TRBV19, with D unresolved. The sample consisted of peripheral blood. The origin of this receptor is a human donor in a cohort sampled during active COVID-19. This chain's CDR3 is CASSLPLGRGTEAFF. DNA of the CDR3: TGTGCCAGTAGCCTCCCTTTGGGCCGGGGCACTGAAGCTTTCTTT.